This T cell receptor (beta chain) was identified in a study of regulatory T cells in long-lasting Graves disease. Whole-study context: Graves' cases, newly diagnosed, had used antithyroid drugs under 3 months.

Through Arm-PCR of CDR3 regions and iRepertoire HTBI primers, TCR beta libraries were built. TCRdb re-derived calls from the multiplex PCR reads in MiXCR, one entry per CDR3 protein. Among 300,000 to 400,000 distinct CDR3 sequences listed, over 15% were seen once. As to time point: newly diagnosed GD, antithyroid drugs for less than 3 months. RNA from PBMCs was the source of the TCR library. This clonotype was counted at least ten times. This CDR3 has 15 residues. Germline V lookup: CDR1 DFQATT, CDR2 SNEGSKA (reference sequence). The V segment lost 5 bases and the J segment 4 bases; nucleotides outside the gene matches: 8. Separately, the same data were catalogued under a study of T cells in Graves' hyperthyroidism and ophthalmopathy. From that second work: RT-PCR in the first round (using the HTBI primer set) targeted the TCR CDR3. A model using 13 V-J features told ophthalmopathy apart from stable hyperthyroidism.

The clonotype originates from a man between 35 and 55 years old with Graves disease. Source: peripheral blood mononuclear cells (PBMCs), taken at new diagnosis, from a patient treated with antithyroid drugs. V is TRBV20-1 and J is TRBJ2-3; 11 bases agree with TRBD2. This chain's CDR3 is CSAPIAGGPADTQYF. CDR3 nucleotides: TGCAGTGCTCCTATAGCGGGGGGGCCCGCAGATACGCAGTATTTT.